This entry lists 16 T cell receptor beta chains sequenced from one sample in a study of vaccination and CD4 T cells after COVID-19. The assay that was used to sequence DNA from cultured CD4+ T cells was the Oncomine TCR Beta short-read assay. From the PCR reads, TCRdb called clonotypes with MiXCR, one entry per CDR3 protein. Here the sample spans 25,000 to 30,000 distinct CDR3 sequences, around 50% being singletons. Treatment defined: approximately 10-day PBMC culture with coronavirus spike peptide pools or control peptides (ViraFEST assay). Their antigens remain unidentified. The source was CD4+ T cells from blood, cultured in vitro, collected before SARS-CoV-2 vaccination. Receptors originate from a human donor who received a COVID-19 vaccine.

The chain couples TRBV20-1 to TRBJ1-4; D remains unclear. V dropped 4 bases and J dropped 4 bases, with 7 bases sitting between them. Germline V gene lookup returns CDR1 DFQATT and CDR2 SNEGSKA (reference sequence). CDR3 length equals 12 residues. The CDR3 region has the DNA TGCAGTGCTACATCTTATAATGAAAAACTGTTTTTT. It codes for CSATSYNEKLFF.

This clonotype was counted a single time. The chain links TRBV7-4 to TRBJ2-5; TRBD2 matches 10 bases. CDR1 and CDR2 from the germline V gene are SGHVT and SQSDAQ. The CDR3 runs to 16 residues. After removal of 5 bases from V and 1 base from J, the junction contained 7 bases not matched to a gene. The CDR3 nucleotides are TGTGCCAGCAGCGTAGGTAGGACTAGCGGCCAAGAGACCCAGTACTTC. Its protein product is CASSVGRTSGQETQYF. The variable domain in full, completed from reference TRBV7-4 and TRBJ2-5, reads GAGVSQSPRYKVAKRGRDVALRCDSISGHVTLYWYRQTLGQGSEVLTYSQSDAQRDKSGRPSGRFSAERPERSVSTLKIQRTEQGDSAVYLCASSVGRTSGQETQYFGPGTRLLVL.

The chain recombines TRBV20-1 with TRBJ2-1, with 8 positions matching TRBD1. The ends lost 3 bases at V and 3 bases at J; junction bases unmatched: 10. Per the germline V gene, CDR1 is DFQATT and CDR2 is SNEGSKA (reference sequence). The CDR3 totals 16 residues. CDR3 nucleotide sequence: TGCAGTGCTAGCTCCCAGGACAGGGCAGTCTACAATGAGCAGTTCTTC. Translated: CSASSQDRAVYNEQFF.

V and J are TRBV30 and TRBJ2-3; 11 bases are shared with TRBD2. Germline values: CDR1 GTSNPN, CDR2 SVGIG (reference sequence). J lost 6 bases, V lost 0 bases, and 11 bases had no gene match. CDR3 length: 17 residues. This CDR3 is CAWSVGPSGGMMDTQYF. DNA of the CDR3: TGTGCCTGGAGTGTGGGGCCTAGCGGGGGGATGATGGATACGCAGTATTTT. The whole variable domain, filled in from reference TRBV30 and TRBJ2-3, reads SQTIHQWPATLVQPVGSPLSLECTVEGTSNPNLYWYRQAAGRGLQLLFYSVGIGQISSEVPQNLSASRPQDRQFILSSKKLLLSDSGFYLCAWSVGPSGGMMDTQYFGPGTRLTVL.

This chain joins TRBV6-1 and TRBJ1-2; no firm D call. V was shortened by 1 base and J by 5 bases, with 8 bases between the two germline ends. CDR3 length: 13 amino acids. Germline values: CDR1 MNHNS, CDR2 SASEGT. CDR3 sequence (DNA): TGTGCCAGCAGTGAAGACGGGTGGTATGGCTACACCTTC. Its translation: CASSEDGWYGYTF.

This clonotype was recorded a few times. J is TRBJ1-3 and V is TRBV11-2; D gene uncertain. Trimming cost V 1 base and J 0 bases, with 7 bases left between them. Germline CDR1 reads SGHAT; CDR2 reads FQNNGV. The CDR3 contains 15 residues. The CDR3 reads CASSLGPNSGNTIYF. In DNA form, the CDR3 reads TGTGCCAGCAGCTTAGGGCCAAACTCTGGAAACACCATATATTTT.

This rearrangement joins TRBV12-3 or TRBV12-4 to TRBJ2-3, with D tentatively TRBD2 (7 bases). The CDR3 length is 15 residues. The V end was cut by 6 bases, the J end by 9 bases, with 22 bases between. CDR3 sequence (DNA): TGTGCCAGCAGGGGGCGGGGGCGTAAAGAAGGGACGCAGTATTTT. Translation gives CASRGRGRKEGTQYF.

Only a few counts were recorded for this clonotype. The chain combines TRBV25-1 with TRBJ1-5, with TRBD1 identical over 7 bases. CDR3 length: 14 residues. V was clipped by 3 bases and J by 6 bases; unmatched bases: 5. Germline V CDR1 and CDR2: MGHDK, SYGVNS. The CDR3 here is CASSDTGVSQPQHF. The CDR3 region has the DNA TGTGCCAGCAGTGACACAGGGGTTAGTCAGCCCCAGCATTTT.

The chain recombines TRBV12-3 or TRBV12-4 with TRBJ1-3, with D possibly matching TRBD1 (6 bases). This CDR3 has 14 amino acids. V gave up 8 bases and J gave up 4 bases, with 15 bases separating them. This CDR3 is CASLDRLGGNTIYF. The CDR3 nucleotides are TGTGCCAGCCTCGACAGGTTGGGAGGAAACACCATATATTTT.

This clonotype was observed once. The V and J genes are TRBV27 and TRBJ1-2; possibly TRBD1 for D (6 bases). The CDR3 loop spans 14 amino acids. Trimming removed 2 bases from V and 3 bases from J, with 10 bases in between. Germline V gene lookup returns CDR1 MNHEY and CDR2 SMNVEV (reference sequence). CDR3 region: CASSLGAGDYGYTF. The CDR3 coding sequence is TGTGCCAGCAGTTTAGGGGCAGGGGACTATGGCTACACCTTC.

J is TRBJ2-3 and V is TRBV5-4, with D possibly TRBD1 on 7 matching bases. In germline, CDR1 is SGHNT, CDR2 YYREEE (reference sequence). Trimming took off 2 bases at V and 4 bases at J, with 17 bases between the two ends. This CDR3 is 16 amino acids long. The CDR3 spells CASSLRGQGGADTQYF. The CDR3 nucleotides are TGTGCCAGCAGCTTAAGGGGGCAGGGAGGTGCAGATACGCAGTATTTT. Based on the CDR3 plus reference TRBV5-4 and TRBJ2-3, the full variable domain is ETGVTQSPTHLIKTRGQQVTLRCSSQSGHNTVSWYQQALGQGPQFIFQYYREEENGRGNFPPRFSGLQFPNYSSELNVNALELDDSALYLCASSLRGQGGADTQYFGPGTRLTVL.

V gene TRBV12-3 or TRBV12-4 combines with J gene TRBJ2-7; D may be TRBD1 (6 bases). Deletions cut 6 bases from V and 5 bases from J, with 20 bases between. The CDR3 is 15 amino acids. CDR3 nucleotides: TGTGCCAGCAGATCAGGGGCGAGGACACGGGACGAGCAGTACTTC. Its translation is CASRSGARTRDEQYF.

CDR3 loop: CADGQGFDEQFF. The CDR3 nucleotides read TGTGCCGACGGACAGGGGTTCGATGAGCAGTTCTTC. This rearrangement joins TRBV2 to TRBJ2-1; 9 bases match TRBD1. The CDR3 has 12 amino acids. Germline CDR1 SNHLY, CDR2 FYNNEI. Trimming cost V 11 bases and J 8 bases; bases outside gene matches: 7.

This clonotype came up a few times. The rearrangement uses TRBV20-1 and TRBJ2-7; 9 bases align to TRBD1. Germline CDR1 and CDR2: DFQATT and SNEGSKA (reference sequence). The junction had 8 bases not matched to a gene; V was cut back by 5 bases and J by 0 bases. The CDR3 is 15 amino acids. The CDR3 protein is CSAERPGQGSYEQYF. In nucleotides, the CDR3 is TGCAGTGCTGAACGACCGGGACAGGGCTCCTACGAGCAGTACTTC.

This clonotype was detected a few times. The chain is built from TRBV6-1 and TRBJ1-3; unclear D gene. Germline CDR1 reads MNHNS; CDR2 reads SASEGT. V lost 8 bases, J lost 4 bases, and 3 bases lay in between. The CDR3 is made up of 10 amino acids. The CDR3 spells CASQGNTIYF. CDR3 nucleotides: TGTGCCAGCCAGGGAAACACCATATATTTT.

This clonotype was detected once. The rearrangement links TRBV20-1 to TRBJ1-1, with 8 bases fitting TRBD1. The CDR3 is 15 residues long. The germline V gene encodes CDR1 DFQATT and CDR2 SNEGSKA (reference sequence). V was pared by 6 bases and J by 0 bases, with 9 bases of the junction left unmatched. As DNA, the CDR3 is TGCAGTGCCCCCGGACAGGGTGCCTTGAACACTGAAGCTTTCTTT. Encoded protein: CSAPGQGALNTEAFF.